The 10 T cell receptor beta chains given below trace back to one sample, sequenced in a study of blood T cell repertoires in COVID-19. The repertoire was sequenced with immunoSEQ multiplex PCR; TCRdb's copy has only in-frame clones and lacks some. The data contain 400,000 to 500,000 clones, nearly 90% of them singletons. The sequenced material came from PBMCs or T cells enriched from blood (not recorded which). These receptors came from a woman under 30 who had been exposed to COVID-19.

There are a few counts of this clone. CDR3 in amino acids: CAWTGTGDEKLFF. The CDR3, as DNA: TGTGCCTGGACTGGGACAGGGGATGAAAAACTGTTTTTT. The rearrangement links TRBV30 to TRBJ1-4; 10 bases map to TRBD1. V shed 4 bases, J shed 6 bases, and the junction held 2 bases outside the gene matches. The germline CDR1 and CDR2 sequences are GTSNPN and SVGIG (reference sequence). The CDR3 is made up of 13 amino acids. Full variable domain (rest looked up from reference TRBV30 and TRBJ1-4): SQTIHQWPATLVQPVGSPLSLECTVEGTSNPNLYWYRQAAGRGLQLLFYSVGIGQISSEVPQNLSASRPQDRQFILSSKKLLLSDSGFYLCAWTGTGDEKLFFGSGTQLSVL.

This clone occurred a few times. This chain connects TRBV28 to TRBJ1-3, with D maybe TRBD1 (6 bases). V was clipped by 6 bases and J by 2 bases, with 11 bases between them. The CDR3 loop spans 14 amino acids. From germline, CDR1 is MDHEN and CDR2 SYDVKM. The DNA for the CDR3 is TGTGCCAGCAGGGCGACAGGTACTGGAAACACCATATATTTT. This gives the protein CASRATGTGNTIYF. The variable domain in full, completed from reference TRBV28 and TRBJ1-3, reads DVKVTQSSRYLVKRTGEKVFLECVQDMDHENMFWYRQDPGLGLRLIYFSYDVKMKEKGDIPEGYSVSREKKERFSLILESASTNQTSMYLCASRATGTGNTIYFGEGSWLTVV.

For the CDR3, the DNA is TGCGCCAGCAGTGAGTACAGCCCAGTAGAAAATGAAAAACTGTTTTTT. Amino acids: CASSEYSPVENEKLFF. V usage is TRBV10-2 and J usage is TRBJ1-4, with D hard to call. The germline V and J ends were trimmed by 1 base and 5 bases, with 14 bases remaining between them. Germline V gene data show CDR1 as WSHSY and CDR2 as SAAADI. The CDR3 runs 16 residues.

The chain employs TRBV5-1 and TRBJ1-2; perhaps TRBD1 as D (6 bases). Germline CDR1 is SGHRS and CDR2 is YFSETQ. The length of the CDR3 is 15 residues. V lost 3 bases and J 4 bases, leaving 16 bases between the germline ends. The CDR3 DNA follows: TGCGCCAGCAGCTCCGGGACACCCGGACCCTATGGCTACACCTTC. Translating gives CASSSGTPGPYGYTF. Full variable domain (rest looked up from reference TRBV5-1 and TRBJ1-2): KAGVTQTPRYLIKTRGQQVTLSCSPISGHRSVSWYQQTPGQGLQFLFEYFSETQRNKGNFPGRFSGRQFSNSRSEMNVSTLELGDSALYLCASSSGTPGPYGYTFGSGTRLTVV.

This chain links TRBV5-8 with TRBJ1-3, with D unclear. The CDR3 extends over 14 amino acids. Per the germline V gene, CDR1 is SGHTS and CDR2 is YDEGEE. Trimming stripped 6 bases from V and 0 bases from J, with 10 bases between. CDR3 in DNA: TGTGCCAGCACCCTTTTCCTCTCTGGAAACACCATATATTTT. Translated, it gives CASTLFLSGNTIYF.

The chain couples TRBV27 to TRBJ2-3; 10 nucleotides line up with TRBD1. V lost 5 bases and J lost 3; bases outside the gene matches: 11. The CDR3 is 17 amino acids. The germline V gene encodes CDR1 MNHEY and CDR2 SMNVEV (reference sequence). CDR3: CASSPTAGTGVTDTQYF. CDR3 nucleotide sequence: TGTGCCAGCAGTCCGACCGCCGGGACAGGGGTTACAGATACGCAGTATTTT.

This clone was observed once. The rearrangement uses TRBV2 and TRBJ2-4; the D gene is possibly TRBD2 (5 bases). Deletions cut 5 bases from V and 16 bases from J, with 15 bases between. Per germline, CDR1 SNHLY and CDR2 FYNNEI. This CDR3 is 11 amino acids long. The CDR3 loop reads CASSPQIAGYF. Here the CDR3 DNA reads TGTGCCAGCAGTCCTCAGATTGCGGGCTACTTC. Filled out from reference TRBV2 and TRBJ2-4, the complete variable domain reads EPEVTQTPSHQVTQMGQEVILRCVPISNHLYFYWYRQILGQKVEFLVSFYNNEISEKSEIFDDQFSVERPDGSNFTLKIRSTKLEDSAMYFCASSPQIAGYFGAGTRLSVL.

V usage is TRBV27 and J usage is TRBJ2-5, with a weak D call TRBD2 (6 bases). The CDR3 extends over 13 amino acids. V lost 4 bases and J 2 bases, leaving 8 bases between the germline ends. Germline loops: CDR1 MNHEY, CDR2 SMNVEV (reference sequence). DNA of the CDR3: TGTGCCAGCAGTTCTGCGGGGCAAGAGACCCAGTACTTC. Translated, it gives CASSSAGQETQYF.

V usage is TRBV12-3 or TRBV12-4 and J usage is TRBJ2-7, with 7 bases lining up with TRBD2. Germline trimming cut 3 bases from V and 6 bases from J; bases unmatched to any gene: 5. The length of the CDR3 is 13 residues. As DNA, the CDR3 is TGTGCCAGCAGTTTTCGGGGGGTCGCCGAGCAGTACTTC. Its translation is CASSFRGVAEQYF.

The V call is TRBV6-5, the J call TRBJ2-3; 9 nucleotides agree with TRBD1. Trimming removed 6 bases from V and 2 bases from J; junction bases left unmatched: 3. The CDR3 extends over 14 amino acids. CDR1 is MNHEY, CDR2 SVGAGI, per germline. The DNA for the CDR3 is TGTGCCAGCAGCCGGGACAGGGCCACAGATACGCAGTATTTT. Translation gives CASSRDRATDTQYF.